This record covers a single T cell receptor (beta chain). Its antigen is unidentified. The junction and the germline gene differ at one end; a read error may be behind it. The CDR3 has 11 residues. Per the germline V gene, CDR1 is MNHEY and CDR2 is SVGAGI. This record belongs to a study of cytomegalovirus exposure and HLA in healthy donors. Only in-frame clones appear in the TCRdb table, and some are missing; sequencing was by immunoSEQ multiplex PCR. Among roughly 60,000 clones listed, under 95% were seen once. Study-level points and caveats: According to the study, roughly 160 TCR beta chains were cytomegalovirus-associated.

The V call is TRBV6-5, the J call TRBJ1-1; possibly TRBD1 for D (5 bases). The specimen sequenced was PBMCs. The clonotype originates from a young woman in good health and CMV-seronegative. In DNA form, the CDR3 reads TGTGCCAGCAGTTCCGGGACTCCCGGCCTCTTT. This gives the protein CASSSGTPGLF.